These 32 T cell receptor beta chains were all obtained from the same sample, sequenced in a study of metastatic and nonmetastatic thyroid tumors (dated by TCRdb to 2020 to 2022). Libraries came from PCR. Reads for this sample came from an Illumina HiSeq 4000. In TCRdb, the public reads were trimmed at Q25 with fastp and aligned with MiXCR, with productive beta chains retained. The sample table records about 25,000 clones; about 12% of these occur just once. The biggest ten clones account for 17% of the sample. Before undergoing thyroid surgery, none of the patients had been given any kind of treatment. Sequenced: blood. These TCRs come from a female donor with papillary thyroid cancer or a benign thyroid nodule (not recorded which). Some clones in this sample may be carry-over from other donors' samples.

This clone was seen repeatedly, ten times or more. The gene calls are TRBV11-1 and TRBJ2-4; 12 bases are a match to TRBD2. J lost 1 base, V lost 5 bases, and 6 bases had no gene match. Looked up from germline, CDR1 is SGHAT and CDR2 is FQDESV (reference sequence). CDR3 length: 17 residues. Written as DNA, the CDR3 is TGTGCCAGCAGCGCGAGGACTAGCGGGATGGCCAAAAACATTCAGTACTTC. Translated, it gives CASSARTSGMAKNIQYF.

The genes are TRBV20-1 and TRBJ2-7; 7 bases agree with TRBD2. Germline V CDR1 and CDR2: DFQATT, SNEGSKA (reference sequence). The CDR3 runs to 14 residues. V shed 4 bases, J shed 3 bases, and the junction held 9 bases outside the gene matches. The CDR3 nucleotides read TGCAGTGCTATTTCCGGACTAGGTGACTACGAGCAGTACTTC. Translated, it gives CSAISGLGDYEQYF.

There are many counts of this clone. The chain combines TRBV4-1 with TRBJ2-7; 9 nucleotides match TRBD1. The J segment lost 5 bases and the V segment lost 2 bases, leaving 1 base of the junction unmatched. CDR3 length equals 13 residues. CDR1 MGHRA and CDR2 YSYEKL come from the germline V gene. CDR3 in amino acids: CASSQRTGDEQYF. In DNA, the CDR3 is TGCGCCAGCAGCCAACGGACAGGGGACGAGCAGTACTTC.

At least ten counts were recorded for this clone. The chain is built from TRBV15 and TRBJ2-7; a possible D gene is TRBD1 (5 bases). Germline values: CDR1 LNHNV, CDR2 YYDKDF (reference sequence). V was clipped by 1 base and J by 2 bases, with 12 bases between them. The CDR3 runs to 15 residues. The CDR3: CATSRADQGAYEQYF. The DNA for the CDR3 is TGTGCCACCAGCAGAGCTGACCAGGGCGCCTACGAGCAGTACTTC.

The chain has TRBV11-2 and TRBJ2-7, with TRBD1 identical over 9 bases. The CDR3 has 16 amino acids. Per germline, CDR1 SGHAT and CDR2 FQNNGV. V was pared by 1 base and J by 3 bases, with 7 bases of the junction left unmatched. The CDR3 protein is CASSLVTGQGHYEQYF. The CDR3 nucleotides read TGTGCCAGCAGCTTAGTCACGGGACAGGGCCACTACGAGCAGTACTTC. Variable domain in full (rest from reference TRBV11-2 and TRBJ2-7): EAGVAQSPRYKIIEKRQSVAFWCNPISGHATLYWYQQILGQGPKLLIQFQNNGVVDDSQLPKDRFSAERLKGVDSTLKIQPAKLEDSAVYLCASSLVTGQGHYEQYFGPGTRLTVT.

This clone has at least ten counts. The V and J genes are TRBV4-1 and TRBJ2-7; TRBD1 matches at 10 bases. J gave up 7 bases and V 1 base, and 4 bases lay outside the gene matches. The CDR3 is made up of 14 amino acids. CDR1 and CDR2 from the germline V gene are MGHRA and YSYEKL. The CDR3 sequence: CASSQGQGAREQYF. Written as DNA, the CDR3 is TGCGCCAGCAGCCAAGGACAGGGGGCTCGGGAGCAGTACTTC.

V and J are TRBV6-1 and TRBJ2-7; 7 bases align to TRBD2. Germline lookup yields CDR1 MNHNS and CDR2 SASEGT. This CDR3 is 14 amino acids long. Unmatched junction bases numbered 4, after V lost 3 bases and J lost 2 bases. The CDR3 DNA reads TGTGCCAGCAGTGATCTAGCGGAGCCCTACGAGCAGTACTTC. Protein product: CASSDLAEPYEQYF.

The chain is built from TRBV19 and TRBJ2-7, with 7 bases that match TRBD1. Germline CDR1 is LNHDA and CDR2 is SQIVND (reference sequence). Germline trimming cut 0 bases from V and 6 bases from J; bases unmatched to any gene: 11. The CDR3 covers 16 residues. The CDR3: CASSIEGTVTVGEQYF. CDR3 nucleotide sequence: TGTGCCAGTAGTATAGAGGGGACAGTTACCGTGGGCGAGCAGTACTTC.

This clone was seen repeatedly, ten times or more. The DNA for the CDR3 is TGCGCCAGCAGTACGGGACAGGGCGTCACTGAAGCTTTCTTT. It is translated as CASSTGQGVTEAFF. The gene calls are TRBV5-1 and TRBJ1-1; TRBD1 matches 9 bases. CDR1 and CDR2 (germline): SGHRS, YFSETQ. The length of the CDR3 is 14 residues. J was trimmed by 4 bases and V by 5 bases; bases with no gene match: 6.

The chain employs TRBV6-5 and TRBJ1-5; D gene uncertain. Germline CDR1 MNHEY, CDR2 SVGAGI. V was cut by 2 bases and J by 11 bases, with 10 bases left in between. The CDR3 has 12 residues. Here the CDR3 DNA reads TGTGCCAGCAGTTACCGTGGAGAGACCCAGCATTTT. It specifies CASSYRGETQHF.

On this clone itself: Here the CDR3 omits its conserved ending phenylalanine or tryptophan, so a read error is the likely source. The chain combines TRBV28 with TRBJ2-3; TRBD2 matches at 14 bases. CDR1 and CDR2 from the germline V gene are MDHEN and SYDVKM. This CDR3 spans 17 amino acids. V trimming: 7 bases; J trimming: 1 base; junction bases outside the gene matches: 7. CDR3 nucleotides: TGTGCCAGCATTTTCCCGGGACTAGCGGGAGGCACAGATACGCAGTATTCT. Protein product: CASIFPGLAGGTDTQYS.

CDR3 sequence reads: CASSSQGLARYNEQFF. In DNA, the CDR3 is TGTGCCAGCAGTTCGCAGGGACTAGCGCGATACAATGAGCAGTTCTTC. The chain carries TRBV28 and TRBJ2-1, with 10 positions matching TRBD2. Germline CDR1 reads MDHEN; CDR2 reads SYDVKM. This CDR3 region has 16 residues. V shed 4 bases, J shed 4 bases, and the junction held 7 bases outside the gene matches.

In its sample, this clone was seen many times. The genes are TRBV5-4 and TRBJ2-7, with 11 bases lining up with TRBD1. This CDR3 spans 14 amino acids. In germline, CDR1 is SGHNT, CDR2 YYREEE (reference sequence). Germline trimming cut 4 bases from V and 6 bases from J; bases unmatched to any gene: 6. CDR3 sequence reads: CASSAWTGGPEQYF. The CDR3 region has the DNA TGTGCCAGCAGCGCCTGGACAGGGGGCCCCGAGCAGTACTTC. Complete variable domain (other parts from reference TRBV5-4 and TRBJ2-7): ETGVTQSPTHLIKTRGQQVTLRCSSQSGHNTVSWYQQALGQGPQFIFQYYREEENGRGNFPPRFSGLQFPNYSSELNVNALELDDSALYLCASSAWTGGPEQYFGPGTRLTVT.

This rearrangement joins TRBV11-2 to TRBJ1-5; D is uncertain. The CDR3 consists of 14 residues. Trimming took off 2 bases at V and 0 bases at J, with 5 bases between the two ends. CDR1 and CDR2 (germline): SGHAT, FQNNGV. The CDR3 reads CASSLSNSNQPQHF. The CDR3 DNA reads as TGTGCCAGCAGCTTAAGCAATAGCAATCAGCCCCAGCATTTT. Full variable domain (rest looked up from reference TRBV11-2 and TRBJ1-5): EAGVAQSPRYKIIEKRQSVAFWCNPISGHATLYWYQQILGQGPKLLIQFQNNGVVDDSQLPKDRFSAERLKGVDSTLKIQPAKLEDSAVYLCASSLSNSNQPQHFGDGTRLSIL.

This clone has ten or more counts. The chain recombines TRBV20-1 with TRBJ2-1; the match to TRBD2 covers 7 bases. Per the germline V gene, CDR1 is DFQATT and CDR2 is SNEGSKA (reference sequence). The CDR3 consists of 14 residues. The V and J ends lost 6 bases and 10 bases, in that order; junction bases with no gene match: 15. The CDR3 is CSAPFASGFWEQFF. CDR3 in DNA: TGCAGTGCCCCTTTCGCTAGCGGCTTCTGGGAGCAGTTCTTC.

In its sample, this clone was seen many times. The chain uses TRBV4-1 and TRBJ2-1; no clear D gene. Looked up from germline, CDR1 is MGHRA and CDR2 is YSYEKL. Trimming removed 5 bases from V and 1 base from J, with 6 bases in between. There are 13 residues in the CDR3. In nucleotides, the CDR3 is TGCGCCAGCAGCGAGAGGTCCTACAATGAGCAGTTCTTC. This translates into CASSERSYNEQFF.

This clone was seen many times. Other DNA sequences in the sample encode the same CDR3. The rearrangement uses TRBV5-1 and TRBJ2-1, with a tentative D call TRBD1 (5 bases). The germline V gene has CDR1 SGHRS and CDR2 YFSETQ. The CDR3 runs 17 residues. With 0 bases removed from V and 9 bases from J, the gap between germline ends came to 22 bases. This CDR3 reads CASSLAVWTDGRGEQFF. In nucleotides, the CDR3 is TGCGCCAGCAGCTTGGCAGTTTGGACCGACGGAAGGGGTGAGCAGTTCTTC.

By share, this clone counts as medium-sized (0.01 to 0.1%). V usage is TRBV12-3 or TRBV12-4 and J usage is TRBJ2-7, with D possibly matching TRBD2 (6 bases). Trimming took off 6 bases at V and 4 bases at J, with 13 bases between the two ends. This CDR3 comprises 13 residues. CDR3 region: CASSTGGLYEQYF. The DNA for the CDR3 is TGTGCCAGCAGCACCGGGGGACTTTACGAGCAGTACTTC.

The table lists this clone with many counts. A much larger clone sits a single nucleotide away, making a read error possible. The genes are TRBV7-6 and TRBJ2-1; 7 bases fit TRBD2. The CDR3 is 17 residues long. Germline assignment: CDR1 SGHVS and CDR2 FNYEAQ. CDR3 DNA: TGTGCCAGCAGCCAAGGAGCGGGGCAAGGCGGCTACAATGAGCAGTCCTTC. Translated: CASSQGAGQGGYNEQSF. Combining the CDR3 with reference TRBV7-6 and TRBJ2-1 gives the whole variable domain GAGVSQSPRYKVTKRGQDVALRCDPISGHVSLYWYRQALGQGPEFLTYFNYEAQQDKSGLPNDRFSAERPEGSISTLTIQRTEQRDSAMYRCASSQGAGQGGYNEQSFGPGTRLTVL.

This clone was seen at least ten times. V and J are TRBV4-2 and TRBJ2-5; D ambiguous. This CDR3 is built from 13 residues. Germline CDR1 and CDR2: LGHNA and YNFKEQ. The ends were cut back, 3 bases at V and 2 bases at J, with 7 bases in the middle. The CDR3 nucleotides are TGTGCCAGCAGCCAGGGCAGGCAAGAGACCCAGTACTTC. It codes for CASSQGRQETQYF.

Ten or more counts support this clone. The V and J genes are TRBV18 and TRBJ1-5; D may be TRBD1 (6 bases). V was trimmed by 3 bases and J by 4 bases, leaving 7 bases between them. Germline lookup yields CDR1 KGHSH and CDR2 LQKENI. This CDR3 is built from 13 residues. The CDR3 spells CASSPTGNQPQHF. CDR3 nucleotides: TGTGCCAGCTCACCCACAGGGAATCAGCCCCAGCATTTT.

This clone was picked up many times. CDR3 residues: CASTAVGPKYGYTF. The CDR3 DNA follows: TGTGCCAGCACCGCGGTCGGCCCGAAATATGGCTACACCTTC. The J gene is TRBJ1-2, the V gene TRBV6-2 or TRBV6-3, with D unresolved. Germline CDR1 and CDR2: MNHEY and SVGEGT. Deletions cut 7 bases from V and 5 bases from J, with 17 bases between. This CDR3 has 14 residues.

This clone was seen a few times. The J gene is TRBJ2-7, the V gene TRBV2; D unresolved. Trimming shortened V by 2 bases and J by 2 bases, and 10 bases separated the two germline ends. Looked up from germline, CDR1 is SNHLY and CDR2 is FYNNEI. CDR3 length equals 14 residues. CDR3 in amino acids: CASSESWQTYEQYF. Written as DNA, the CDR3 is TGTGCCAGCAGTGAAAGTTGGCAGACCTACGAGCAGTACTTC.

This clone showed up many times. The genes are TRBV7-2 and TRBJ2-1, with TRBD2 matching 10 bases. The germline V gene has CDR1 SGHTA and CDR2 FQGNSA. This CDR3 contains 14 residues. With V trimmed by 1 base and J by 11 bases, 5 bases remained unmatched. CDR3 sequence: CASSLGLAGVKQFF. CDR3 sequence (DNA): TGTGCCAGCAGCTTAGGGCTAGCGGGAGTTAAGCAGTTCTTC.

This clone was seen ten or more times. The CDR3 DNA reads TGTGCCAGCAGTTACGTAGCTAGCGGTCAAGAGACCCAGTACTTC. As protein: CASSYVASGQETQYF. This chain links TRBV6-2 or TRBV6-3 with TRBJ2-5, with 7 bases aligning to TRBD2. Germline V gene lookup returns CDR1 MNHEY and CDR2 SVGEGT. The CDR3 length is 15 residues. The V gene end was trimmed by 2 bases and the J gene end by 2 bases; junction bases not matched to a gene: 5.

This clone occurred many times. V and J are TRBV7-9 and TRBJ2-7; weak D call: TRBD1 (5 bases). The V gene's germline CDR1 is SEHNR and CDR2 FQNEAQ (reference sequence). V dropped 5 bases and J dropped 9 bases, with 14 bases sitting between them. The CDR3 is 12 residues long. The CDR3: CASSPGGATQYF. For the CDR3, the DNA is TGTGCCAGCAGCCCCGGTGGGGCAACGCAGTACTTC.

This clone was found many times. The chain combines TRBV7-9 with TRBJ1-1; D perhaps matches TRBD1 (5 bases). Germline CDR1 is SEHNR and CDR2 is FQNEAQ (reference sequence). This CDR3 has 13 residues. V was shortened by 6 bases and J by 6 bases, with 14 bases between the two germline ends. DNA for the CDR3: TGTGCCAGCAGACCAACAGGATTATCTGAAGCTTTCTTT. Translated: CASRPTGLSEAFF.

Concerning this clone itself: The junction shows a germline mismatch at one end, possibly a read error. This rearrangement joins TRBV28 to TRBJ1-2; D unclear. From germline, CDR1 is MDHEN and CDR2 SYDVKM. The CDR3 is 12 residues long. The CDR3 DNA follows: TGTGCCAGCACTTCTCGTAACTATGGCTACGCCTTC. Protein sequence: CASTSRNYGYAF.

The chain recombines TRBV19 with TRBJ2-1; 10 nucleotides line up with TRBD2. The CDR3 runs to 15 residues. Germline V lookup: CDR1 LNHDA, CDR2 SQIVND (reference sequence). After removal of 9 bases from V and 2 bases from J, the junction contained 7 bases not matched to a gene. CDR3 nucleotides: TGTGCCAGCTCGACTAGCGGGCTAACCTACAATGAGCAGTTCTTC. Its translation is CASSTSGLTYNEQFF.

This clone has at least ten counts. The V and J genes are TRBV5-5 and TRBJ2-1; 7 nucleotides align to TRBD1. Trimming cost V 3 bases and J 7 bases; bases outside gene matches: 4. This CDR3 is built from 13 residues. In germline, CDR1 is SGHKS, CDR2 YYEKEE (reference sequence). The CDR3 here is CASSWTTGNEQFF. The CDR3 nucleotides read TGTGCCAGCAGCTGGACGACAGGGAATGAGCAGTTCTTC.

In this sample, this clone turned up many times. The chain has TRBV18 and TRBJ2-2; D perhaps matches TRBD2 (6 bases). The CDR3 loop spans 16 amino acids. Trimming pared 3 bases from V and 8 bases from J, leaving 19 bases between. Germline values: CDR1 KGHSH, CDR2 LQKENI. The CDR3 DNA reads as TGTGCCAGCTCACCGGGATTACTAGCCGGTGCTGGGGAGCTGTTTTTT. It codes for CASSPGLLAGAGELFF.

This clone was counted a few times. The chain combines TRBV6-2 or TRBV6-3 with TRBJ2-1; D is unclear. From germline, CDR1 is MNHEY and CDR2 SVGEGT. This CDR3 has 13 amino acids. The germline V and J ends were trimmed by 5 bases and 12 bases, with 17 bases remaining between them. As DNA, the CDR3 is TGTGCCAGCAGTGCCATCCCACTAAACTCGCAGTTCTTC. Amino acids: CASSAIPLNSQFF.